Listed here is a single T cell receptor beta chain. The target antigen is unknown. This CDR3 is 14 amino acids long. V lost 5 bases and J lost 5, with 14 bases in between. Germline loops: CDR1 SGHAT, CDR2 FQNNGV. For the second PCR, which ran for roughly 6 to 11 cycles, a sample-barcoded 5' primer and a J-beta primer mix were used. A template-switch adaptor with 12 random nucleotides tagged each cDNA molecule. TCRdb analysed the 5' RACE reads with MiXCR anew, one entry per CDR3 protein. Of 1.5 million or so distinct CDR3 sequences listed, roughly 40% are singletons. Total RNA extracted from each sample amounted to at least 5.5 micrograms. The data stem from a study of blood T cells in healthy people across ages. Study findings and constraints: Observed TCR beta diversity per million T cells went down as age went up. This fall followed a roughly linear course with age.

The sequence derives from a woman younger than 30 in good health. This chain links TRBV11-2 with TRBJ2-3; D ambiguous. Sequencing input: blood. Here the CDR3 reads CASSVRAVGDTQYF. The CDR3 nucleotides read TGTGCCAGCAGCGTCCGGGCTGTGGGAGATACGCAGTATTTT.